These 29 T cell receptor beta chains were all obtained from the same sample, sequenced in a study of PD-L1 blockade in urothelial cancer. Libraries were prepared by immunoSEQ multiplex PCR; TCRdb keeps only in-frame clonotypes and omits some of them. The sample includes about 88,000 clones, 90% seen only once; the top ten take roughly 9.4%. The source material was PBMCs, sampled around atezolizumab (anti-PD-L1) treatment. All receptors derive from a man aged 60 to 69 with urothelial cancer.

V is TRBV5-6 and J is TRBJ2-2; 7 bases line up with TRBD1. Germline values: CDR1 SGHDT, CDR2 YYEEEE. This CDR3 spans 17 amino acids. V gave up 3 bases and J gave up 2 bases; unmatched junction bases: 10. The CDR3 reads CASSWAQGPTNTGELFF. In DNA form, the CDR3 reads TGTGCCAGCAGCTGGGCACAGGGGCCGACAAACACCGGGGAGCTGTTTTTT.

This chain joins TRBV29-1 and TRBJ1-1; the D gene is possibly TRBD1 (6 bases). The CDR3 is made up of 15 amino acids. The V and J ends lost 5 bases and 1 base respectively, with 17 bases between them. Germline-derived CDR1 and CDR2 are SQVTM and ANQGSEA. CDR3: CSVRTAPRENTEAFF. DNA of the CDR3: TGCAGCGTTAGGACAGCCCCAAGAGAGAACACTGAAGCTTTCTTT.

The rearrangement joins TRBV5-1 to TRBJ2-3; 8 bases map to TRBD1. V shed 0 bases, J shed 3 bases, and the junction held 3 bases outside the gene matches. CDR1 and CDR2 (germline): SGHRS, YFSETQ. The CDR3 covers 15 residues. The CDR3 region has the DNA TGCGCCAGCAGCTTGGAGGGGACAGGTACAGATACGCAGTATTTT. As protein: CASSLEGTGTDTQYF.

The chain joins TRBV2 to TRBJ2-7, with 13 nucleotides matching TRBD2. The CDR3 has 16 residues. V lost 4 bases and J lost 4; bases outside the gene matches: 7. From germline, CDR1 is SNHLY and CDR2 FYNNEI. The CDR3 DNA sequence: TGTGCCAGCAGTGTTCGACTAGCGGGAGGAAGGTACGAGCAGTACTTC. This translates into CASSVRLAGGRYEQYF. The whole variable domain, filled in from reference TRBV2 and TRBJ2-7, reads EPEVTQTPSHQVTQMGQEVILRCVPISNHLYFYWYRQILGQKVEFLVSFYNNEISEKSEIFDDQFSVERPDGSNFTLKIRSTKLEDSAMYFCASSVRLAGGRYEQYFGPGTRLTVT.

The chain recombines TRBV6-4 with TRBJ1-2, with TRBD1 as a possible D gene (5 bases). The ends were cut back, 6 bases at V and 9 bases at J, with 20 bases in the middle. The CDR3 runs to 14 residues. Germline values: CDR1 MRHNA, CDR2 SNTAGT. CDR3 DNA sequence: TGTGCCAGCAGCGAAGGGGCAGGCCTACGAAGCTACACCTTC. Its translation: CASSEGAGLRSYTF.

V gene TRBV11-2 combines with J gene TRBJ2-7; 10 bases are a match to TRBD2. The CDR3 covers 14 residues. J was trimmed by 3 bases and V by 1 base; bases with no gene match: 0. Germline V lookup: CDR1 SGHAT, CDR2 FQNNGV. CDR3 sequence (DNA): TGTGCCAGCAGCTTAGGACTAGCGGGCTACGAGCAGTACTTC. Translated: CASSLGLAGYEQYF.

The chain carries TRBV2 and TRBJ2-5; tentative D call: TRBD1 (6 bases). Trimming pared 9 bases from V and 2 bases from J, leaving 10 bases between. The length of the CDR3 is 12 residues. CDR1 is SNHLY and CDR2 is FYNNEI in the germline V gene. CDR3 nucleotides: TGTGCCAGTACCGACAGGCAAGAGACCCAGTACTTC. Encoded protein: CASTDRQETQYF.

This clone has only one observation. The V call is TRBV7-2, the J call TRBJ1-4; 7 nucleotides line up with TRBD1. CDR3 length: 16 residues. Per germline, CDR1 SGHTA and CDR2 FQGNSA. V was clipped by 3 bases and J by 0 bases; unmatched bases: 4. In DNA form, the CDR3 reads TGTGCCAGCAGCTTTGGACAGGTTGCAACTAATGAAAAACTGTTTTTT. As protein: CASSFGQVATNEKLFF.

V gene TRBV4-1 combines with J gene TRBJ2-2; maybe TRBD2 (5 bases). The CDR3 is 15 amino acids. CDR1 is MGHRA and CDR2 is YSYEKL in the germline V gene. V dropped 3 bases and J dropped 3 bases, with 11 bases sitting between them. CDR3 region: CASSHPSTDTGELFF. CDR3 nucleotides: TGCGCCAGCAGCCACCCTAGCACAGACACCGGGGAGCTGTTTTTT.

The rearrangement uses TRBV4-2 and TRBJ2-5, with 7 bases that match TRBD2. The CDR3 is 19 residues long. V shed 4 bases and J 1 base; nucleotides not matched to a gene: 18. CDR1 and CDR2 from the germline V gene are LGHNA and YNFKEQ. This chain's CDR3 is CASSPQGGFYLAAQETQYF. In DNA, the CDR3 is TGTGCCAGCAGCCCCCAGGGTGGGTTTTATCTAGCGGCCCAAGAGACCCAGTACTTC.

In nucleotides, the CDR3 is TGTGCCAGCAGTGAATCTGGGCCCTCCTACAATGAGCAGTTCTTC. As protein: CASSESGPSYNEQFF. V and J are TRBV2 and TRBJ2-1, with D unresolved. The germline V gene has CDR1 SNHLY and CDR2 FYNNEI. This CDR3 contains 15 residues. Trimming cost V 2 bases and J 0 bases, with 8 bases left between them.

The chain recombines TRBV5-7 with TRBJ2-5; TRBD1 agrees at 10 bases. TRBV5-7 is sorted into the ORF group, with uncertain function. V dropped 4 bases and J dropped 3; count of bases not matched to a gene: 9. The CDR3 covers 16 residues. The CDR3 nucleotides read TGTGCCAGCAGCCTGACAGGGGGCGCGAGCAAAGAGACCCAGTACTTC. This codes for CASSLTGGASKETQYF.

V is TRBV4-2 and J is TRBJ1-3; TRBD1 might be the D (5 bases). This CDR3 has 15 amino acids. The V gene's germline CDR1 is LGHNA and CDR2 YNFKEQ. V lost 1 base to trimming and J lost 1 base, with 8 bases between them. The CDR3, as DNA: TGTGCCAGCAGCCAAGCGGGGGGATCTGGAAACACCATATATTTT. Amino acids: CASSQAGGSGNTIYF.

In this sample, this clone turned up a few times. This sequence joins TRBV6-5 and TRBJ2-7; perhaps TRBD2 as D (6 bases). This CDR3 has 14 amino acids. V lost 5 bases and J 0 bases, leaving 11 bases between the germline ends. Germline values: CDR1 MNHEY, CDR2 SVGAGI. CDR3 in amino acids: CASSLGDFSYEQYF. As DNA, the CDR3 is TGTGCCAGCAGTCTTGGGGACTTCTCCTACGAGCAGTACTTC.

This rearrangement joins TRBV5-1 to TRBJ2-5, with 8 bases lining up with TRBD1. Germline V lookup: CDR1 SGHRS, CDR2 YFSETQ. With V trimmed by 3 bases and J by 5 bases, 12 bases remained unmatched. The length of the CDR3 is 16 residues. The CDR3 is CASSSTAGQGRETQYF. The CDR3 bases are TGCGCCAGCAGCTCAACCGCAGGACAGGGCCGGGAGACCCAGTACTTC.

This chain connects TRBV6-5 to TRBJ1-5, with D maybe TRBD1 (6 bases). Germline V CDR1 and CDR2: MNHEY, SVGAGI. V lost 6 bases to trimming and J lost 5 bases, with 11 bases between them. CDR3 length: 13 residues. The CDR3 loop is CASSRTVDQPQHF. The CDR3 DNA is TGTGCCAGCAGCAGGACAGTCGATCAGCCCCAGCATTTT.

The chain is built from TRBV7-2 and TRBJ2-5; tentative D call: TRBD2 (5 bases). CDR3 length: 13 residues. The ends were cut back, 4 bases at V and 4 bases at J, with 10 bases in the middle. Germline V lookup: CDR1 SGHTA, CDR2 FQGNSA. The CDR3 DNA is TGTGCCAGCAGCTCAGGAGGATCAGAGACCCAGTACTTC. The encoded protein is CASSSGGSETQYF.

This chain joins TRBV7-9 and TRBJ2-3, with D perhaps matching TRBD1 (5 bases). V lost 6 bases to trimming and J lost 4 bases, with 8 bases between them. Germline CDR1 and CDR2: SEHNR and FQNEAQ (reference sequence). CDR3 length equals 12 residues. CDR3 loop: CASSKGADTQYF. In DNA, the CDR3 is TGTGCCAGCAGTAAAGGGGCAGATACGCAGTATTTT.

The chain is built from TRBV19 and TRBJ2-2; 12 bases map to TRBD2. The junction had 8 bases not matched to a gene; V was cut back by 4 bases and J by 5 bases. The CDR3 has 17 residues. The germline V gene encodes CDR1 LNHDA and CDR2 SQIVND (reference sequence). The CDR3 nucleotides are TGTGCCAGTAGTACCTTGACTAGCGGGAGTCCGACCGGGGAGCTGTTTTTT. It encodes CASSTLTSGSPTGELFF.

The chain links TRBV11-3 to TRBJ2-3, with a weak D call TRBD2 (6 bases). This CDR3 region has 16 residues. The V end lost 3 bases, the J end lost 0 bases, and 13 bases lay between the germline ends. Germline CDR1 SGHNT, CDR2 YENEEA. The CDR3 is CASSLGAGSSTDTQYF. As DNA, the CDR3 is TGTGCCAGCAGCTTGGGAGCGGGCTCTAGCACAGATACGCAGTATTTT. Combining the CDR3 with reference TRBV11-3 and TRBJ2-3 gives the whole variable domain EAGVVQSPRYKIIEKKQPVAFWCNPISGHNTLYWYLQNLGQGPELLIRYENEEAVDDSQLPKDRFSAERLKGVDSTLKIQPAELGDSAVYLCASSLGAGSSTDTQYFGPGTRLTVL.

CDR3: CASSLALGVRTDTQYF. The DNA for the CDR3 is TGTGCCAGCAGCTTAGCGCTAGGGGTTCGCACAGATACGCAGTATTTT. This rearrangement joins TRBV7-8 to TRBJ2-3; D may be TRBD1 (5 bases). Germline V lookup: CDR1 SGHVS, CDR2 FQNEAQ. Trimming removed 0 bases at V and 1 base at J, with 11 bases between. This CDR3 contains 16 residues.

The chain combines TRBV6-6 with TRBJ2-3; 8 positions agree with TRBD2. CDR3 size: 16 residues. Looked up from germline, CDR1 is MNHNY and CDR2 is SVGAGI (reference sequence). V dropped 8 bases and J dropped 4; count of bases not matched to a gene: 14. CDR3 nucleotide sequence: TGTGCCAGCTCAAGGCTAGCGGGCCTGGGGCCAGATACGCAGTATTTT. Its translation: CASSRLAGLGPDTQYF.

The V call is TRBV11-2, the J call TRBJ2-5, with no clear D. V was cut by 0 bases and J by 8 bases, with 13 bases left in between. The germline gives CDR1 SGHAT, CDR2 FQNNGV. This CDR3 contains 14 residues. The CDR3 reads CASSLDYSSYTQYF. CDR3 in DNA: TGTGCCAGCAGCTTAGATTACAGTTCGTACACCCAGTACTTC.

The chain uses TRBV28 and TRBJ2-3; 10 bases map to TRBD2. Looked up from germline, CDR1 is MDHEN and CDR2 is SYDVKM. CDR3 length equals 17 residues. The junction had 7 bases not matched to a gene; V was cut back by 4 bases and J by 0 bases. CDR3 nucleotides: TGTGCCAGCAGTTCGCCTAGCGGGGGCTCTAGCACAGATACGCAGTATTTT. This gives the protein CASSSPSGGSSTDTQYF.

The chain has TRBV30 and TRBJ2-7; 8 bases are shared with TRBD1. Germline-derived CDR1 and CDR2 are GTSNPN and SVGIG (reference sequence). V lost 7 bases, J lost 3 bases, and 11 bases stayed unmatched. The CDR3 length is 14 residues. CDR3 sequence reads: CASDVRDRLYEQYF. The DNA for the CDR3 is TGTGCCTCTGACGTTCGGGACAGGCTCTACGAGCAGTACTTC.

This clone was observed once. The DNA for the CDR3 is TGCGCCAGCAGCTCCGTTGGGCCAAACACCGGGGAGCTGTTTTTT. This sequence encodes CASSSVGPNTGELFF. This rearrangement joins TRBV5-1 to TRBJ2-2; D is unresolved. This CDR3 spans 15 amino acids. V was pared by 3 bases and J by 2 bases, with 11 bases between. CDR1 is SGHRS, CDR2 YFSETQ, per germline.

J is TRBJ2-2 and V is TRBV4-2; tentatively, D is TRBD2 (5 bases). The CDR3 has 18 amino acids. Trimming removed 0 bases at V and 2 bases at J, with 16 bases between. Germline values: CDR1 LGHNA, CDR2 YNFKEQ. CDR3: CASSQDPRGGSNTGELFF. CDR3 coding DNA: TGTGCCAGCAGCCAAGATCCCCGAGGAGGAAGCAACACCGGGGAGCTGTTTTTT.

The chain employs TRBV7-8 and TRBJ2-5; a weak D match, TRBD2 (5 bases). Trimming took 5 bases from V and 14 from J, leaving 21 bases between them. This CDR3 has 13 residues. CDR1 is SGHVS and CDR2 is FQNEAQ in the germline V gene. CDR3 coding DNA: TGTGCCAGCAGCCCCAAGAGTCCGGAGGAAGTTTACTTC. Amino acids: CASSPKSPEEVYF.

The rearrangement links TRBV4-2 to TRBJ1-4, with D tentatively TRBD1 (6 bases). The CDR3 length is 14 residues. V dropped 2 bases and J dropped 7 bases, with 11 bases sitting between them. CDR1 and CDR2 from the germline V gene are LGHNA and YNFKEQ. DNA for the CDR3: TGTGCCAGCAGCCAACAGGACAGTGCTGAAAAACTGTTTTTT. Translation: CASSQQDSAEKLFF.